This T cell receptor beta chain derives from a study of blood T cell repertoires in COVID-19. Assay: immunoSEQ multiplex PCR; the TCRdb copy retains only in-frame clones and omits some. Of tens of thousands of clones in the sample, about four fifths were seen once. Specimen: peripheral blood. The TCR sequence derives from a human donor in a cohort sampled during active COVID-19.

The CDR3 bases are TGTGCCAGCAGCCTACCGGGAGGATTAAAAAACATTCAGTACTTC. This codes for CASSLPGGLKNIQYF. The V call is TRBV28, the J call TRBJ2-4, with TRBD2 matching over 7 bases. Trimming cost V 6 bases and J 4 bases; bases outside gene matches: 9. Looked up from germline, CDR1 is MDHEN and CDR2 is SYDVKM. The CDR3 extends over 15 amino acids.